This T cell receptor beta chain was recovered during a study of blood T cells in healthy people across ages. V gave up 6 bases and J gave up 10 bases; unmatched junction bases: 6. CDR1 is LGHNA and CDR2 is YNFKEQ in the germline V gene. This CDR3 contains 12 residues. Each donor had 7.5 to 10 milliliters of peripheral blood drawn. Isolation yielded PBMCs, at least 6.5 million per sample, in every case. In the case of this clonotype: Its antigen remains unidentified.

Whole-study findings and limits: Getting older went along with TCR beta diversity per million T cells dropping roughly linearly. Percentage of naive T cells showed a strong correlation with TCR beta diversity.

Primers used in a second PCR of roughly 6 to 12 cycles were a sample-barcoded 5' primer and a J-beta primer mix. MiXCR was run by TCRdb on the 5' RACE reads, yielding one entry per CDR3 protein. The sample lists roughly 700,000 distinct CDR3 sequences; around 48% were seen once. The specimen was blood. This receptor was obtained from a woman aged 55-75 years in good health. The chain has TRBV4-2 and TRBJ2-1; TRBD2 aligns across 7 bases. The CDR3 nucleotides are TGTGCCAGCAGAGGGACTAACCTCGAGCAGTTCTTC. Amino acid sequence: CASRGTNLEQFF.